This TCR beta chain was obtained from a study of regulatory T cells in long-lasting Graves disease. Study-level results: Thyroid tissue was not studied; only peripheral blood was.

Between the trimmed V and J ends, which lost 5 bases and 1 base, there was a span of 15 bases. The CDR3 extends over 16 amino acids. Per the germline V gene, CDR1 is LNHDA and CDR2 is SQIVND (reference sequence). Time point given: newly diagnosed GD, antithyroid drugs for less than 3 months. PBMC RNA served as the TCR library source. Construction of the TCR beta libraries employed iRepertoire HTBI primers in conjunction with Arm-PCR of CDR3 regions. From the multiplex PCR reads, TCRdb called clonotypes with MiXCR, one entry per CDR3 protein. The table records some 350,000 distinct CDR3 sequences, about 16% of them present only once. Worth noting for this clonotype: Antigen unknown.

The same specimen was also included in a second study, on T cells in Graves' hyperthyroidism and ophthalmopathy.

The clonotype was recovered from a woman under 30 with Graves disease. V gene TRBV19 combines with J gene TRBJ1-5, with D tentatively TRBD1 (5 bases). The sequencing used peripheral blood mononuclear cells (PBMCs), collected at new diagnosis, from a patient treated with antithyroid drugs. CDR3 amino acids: CASSPRGPGSNQPQHF. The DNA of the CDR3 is TGTGCCAGTAGTCCTCGGGGACCGGGGAGCAATCAGCCCCAGCATTTT.